This T cell receptor beta chain was recovered during a study of blood T cells in healthy people across ages. This clonotype has just a few counts. The CDR3 has 16 residues. The J segment lost 6 bases and the V segment lost 5 bases, leaving 13 bases of the junction unmatched. A second PCR, run for roughly 7 to 11 cycles, used a sample-barcoded 5' primer plus a J-beta primer mix. Carrying 12 random nucleotides, a template-switch adaptor labeled each individual cDNA molecule. TCRdb itself ran the 5' RACE reads through MiXCR, one entry per CDR3 protein. Of 750,000 to 850,000 distinct CDR3 sequences detected, 25% appear once; the ten largest clones hold more than 3%. In addition, the sample was reused for a study of T cells of mothers and their children. In that study: Donors comprised three healthy Caucasian mothers plus their six children. Per mother, over 9.5 million TCR beta CDR3 reads were obtained; per child, approximately 3 million. None of the identified T cell clones proved to be persistent microchimeric clones.

The source material was blood. The source is a boy between 10 and 17 years old in good health. The chain is built from TRBV12-3 or TRBV12-4 and TRBJ1-2, with 9 positions matching TRBD1. The CDR3 protein is CASSPRTPGTGNGYTF. In DNA, the CDR3 is TGTGCCAGCAGTCCCCGAACTCCCGGGACAGGGAATGGCTACACCTTC.